Listed below are T cell receptor beta chains from one sample, sequenced in a study of vaccination and CD4 T cells after COVID-19. No antigens are known for them. TCRdb ran MiXCR on the PCR reads and lists one entry per CDR3 protein. The sample has around 10,000 distinct CDR3 sequences, just over 55% seen once; the top ten hold 25% to 35%. The sequenced sample was CD4+ T cells from blood, cultured in vitro. The receptor set was obtained from a human donor who had recovered from COVID-19. Each CDR3 is given with its conserved first and last residue. Fields, in order: V gene, J gene, D gene, clone size, CDR3 DNA, CDR3 protein. D genes are given only for firm matches. Clone sizes are given selectively: once, few, many, or a class where the clone is expanded.

>TRBV18|TRBJ1-6|.|.
TGTGCCAGCTCACAGACAGGCGATAATTCACCCCTCCACTTT
CASSQTGDNSPLHF
>TRBV27|TRBJ1-1|.|few
TGTGCCAGCAGCCCGATAGGGTGGACTGAAGCTTTCTTT
CASSPIGWTEAFF
>TRBV2|TRBJ2-5|TRBD2|.
TGTGCCAGCAGCCCCTCCGGGACTAGCGGCTCAACCCAGTACTTC
CASSPSGTSGSTQYF
>TRBV6-1|TRBJ2-7|TRBD2|.
TGTGCCAGCAGTGAAGGTCGGCTAGCGGGAACCTACGAGCAGTACTTC
CASSEGRLAGTYEQYF
>TRBV7-9|TRBJ1-1|TRBD1|.
TGTGCCAGCAGGCCACGACAGGGTTCTGAAGCTTTCTTT
CASRPRQGSEAFF
>TRBV7-8|TRBJ2-7|TRBD2|.
TGTGCCAGCAGCTTAGGGAGCGGGACCTCCTACGAGCAGTACTTC
CASSLGSGTSYEQYF
>TRBV19|TRBJ1-5|.|.
TGTGCCAGTAGTATACAAGGGTCCTATAGCAATCAGCCCCAGCATTTT
CASSIQGSYSNQPQHF
>TRBV20-1|TRBJ1-2|.|few
TGCAGTGCAACGGGCCAAGACGGCTACACCTTC
CSATGQDGYTF
>TRBV20-1|TRBJ2-7|TRBD2|.
TGCAGTGCCGGGGGACTAGCGGGGGAGAACGAGCAGTACTTC
CSAGGLAGENEQYF
>TRBV28|TRBJ2-7|.|.
TGTGCCAGCACCCCCGGGGACCACCCAATCTACGAGCAGTACTTC
CASTPGDHPIYEQYF
>TRBV29-1|TRBJ2-5|.|.
TGCAGCGTTGGAGGTATCAGGAGCCTGGAGACCCAGTACTTC
CSVGGIRSLETQYF
>TRBV20-1|TRBJ1-1|TRBD1|.
TGCAGTGCTCAATCAGGGGGTCGAAGTACTGAAGCTTTCTTT
CSAQSGGRSTEAFF
>TRBV7-2|TRBJ2-7|TRBD2|.
TGTGCCAGCAGCTTAGGACTAGCGGGGGTGAGTGAGCAGTACTTC
CASSLGLAGVSEQYF
>TRBV6-1|TRBJ1-5|TRBD1|few
TGTGCCAGCAGTAGGGGGCCCAATCAGCCCCAGCATTTT
CASSRGPNQPQHF
>TRBV20-1|TRBJ1-4|.|.
TGCAGTGCTAGAGGGACCCAATCTAATGAAAAACTGTTTTTT
CSARGTQSNEKLFF
>TRBV12-3/TRBV12-4|TRBJ2-3|.|.
TGTGCCAGCAGTTTGGGCCTGACGGGGCACACAGATACGCAGTATTTT
CASSLGLTGHTDTQYF
>TRBV6-2/TRBV6-3|TRBJ1-2|TRBD1|.
TGTGCCAGCAGCCCCCTTGGACAGGGATGGAACTATGGCTACACCTTC
CASSPLGQGWNYGYTF
>TRBV15|TRBJ2-3|.|.
TGTGCCACCAGCAGGGACGCGGGTTTTAGGGAGTATTTT
CATSRDAGFREYF
>TRBV7-9|TRBJ1-2|.|few
TGTGCCAGCAGCTTAAGGGCAGGCGGGTATGGCTACACCTTC
CASSLRAGGYGYTF
>TRBV19|TRBJ1-2|.|.
TGTGCCAGTAGTCCATCGCGGATCCCCTATGGCTACACCTTC
CASSPSRIPYGYTF
>TRBV6-5|TRBJ1-2|.|few
TGTGCCAGCAGTTACGGGCCCTATAGGAACTATGGCTACACCTTC
CASSYGPYRNYGYTF
>TRBV30|TRBJ1-1|TRBD1|.
TGTGCCTGGAGTCCCGGGACAGGGTCTGAAGCTTTCTTT
CAWSPGTGSEAFF
>TRBV5-1|TRBJ2-7|TRBD2|.
TGCGCCAGCAGCCATAGCGGGAGCGCCTACGAGCAGTACTTC
CASSHSGSAYEQYF
>TRBV9|TRBJ2-3|TRBD2|.
TGTGCCAGCAGCCCATGGACTAGCGGGAGTGGAGATACGCAGTATTTT
CASSPWTSGSGDTQYF
>TRBV2|TRBJ2-7|.|once
TGTGCCAGCAGTGTAGAGGGAAGCTCCTACGAGCAGTACTTC
CASSVEGSSYEQYF
>TRBV6-2/TRBV6-3|TRBJ2-5|.|.
TGTGCCAGCAGTTATTCCGGATCCTCCCAAGAGACCCAGTACTTC
CASSYSGSSQETQYF
>TRBV1|TRBJ2-7|.|.
TGCACCAGCAGCCAGCTCGGGATGTATGGCCAAAGTCGGCCCACCTACGAGCAGTACTTC
CTSSQLGMYGQSRPTYEQYF
>TRBV7-8|TRBJ2-3|TRBD1|.
TGTGCCAGCAGCCGGGACAGGGTCCCTAGCACAGATACGCAGTATTTT
CASSRDRVPSTDTQYF
>TRBV2|TRBJ2-3|TRBD2|.
TGTGCCAGCAGGGAGACTAGCGGGGGACCCACAGATACGCAGTATTTT
CASRETSGGPTDTQYF
>TRBV6-2/TRBV6-3|TRBJ2-7|.|once
TGTGCCAGCAGTTCCCCCCCCCCCCAGGGAGGAGACGAGCAGTACTTC
CASSSPPPQGGDEQYF
>TRBV7-7|TRBJ2-2|TRBD2|few
TGTGCTAGCAGCGCGTCACTAGCGGGGGGGCTAACCGGGGAGCTGTTTTTT
CASSASLAGGLTGELFF
>TRBV7-9|TRBJ2-5|TRBD1|.
TGTGCCAGCAGCTTTGGGACAGGTCACGAGACCCAGTACTTC
CASSFGTGHETQYF
>TRBV25-1|TRBJ1-3|.|.
TGTGCCAGCATCGACAATTTCGGAGGAAACACCATATATTTT
CASIDNFGGNTIYF
>TRBV11-2|TRBJ2-5|TRBD2|few
TGTGCCAGCAGCTCCCTGTGGGGTCGTAGCGGGGAGCTCCTAGAGACCCAGTACTTC
CASSSLWGRSGELLETQYF
>TRBV28|TRBJ1-4|.|.
TGTGCCAGCCGTCTAGGGGGGCCCACTAATGAAAAACTGTTTTTT
CASRLGGPTNEKLFF
>TRBV27|TRBJ2-2|TRBD1|few
TGTGCCAGCAGACTCGGACAGGGGGCAAGCACCGGGGAGCTGTTTTTT
CASRLGQGASTGELFF
>TRBV6-2/TRBV6-3|TRBJ1-1|TRBD1|.
TGTGCCAGCAGAAGGGACAGGAACACTGAAGCTTTCTTT
CASRRDRNTEAFF
>TRBV11-2|TRBJ2-5|TRBD2|few
TGTGCCAGCAGCTTAGTAGAGGGACTAGGGGCCCCCAGAGAGACCCAGTACTTC
CASSLVEGLGAPRETQYF
>TRBV6-5|TRBJ2-7|.|once
TGTGCCAGCAGTTACAACCTGGGGTCCTACGAGCAGTACTTC
CASSYNLGSYEQYF
>TRBV12-3/TRBV12-4|TRBJ1-2|.|.
TGTGCCAGCAGTTTCGACACCCCGACTGGGTATGGCTACACCTTC
CASSFDTPTGYGYTF
>TRBV10-2|TRBJ2-5|TRBD2|.
TGCGCCAGCAGTGAGTCGGGTTTCGGGACTAGCGGGGGAATCAGGGAGACCCAGTACTTC
CASSESGFGTSGGIRETQYF
>TRBV20-1|TRBJ2-1|.|few
TGCAGTGCTAGGGGCTGGCGACTAGGGAACAATGAGCAGTTCTTC
CSARGWRLGNNEQFF
>TRBV20-1|TRBJ1-5|.|.
TGCAGTGCTAGAGAACCGGGCAATCAGCCCCAGCATTTT
CSAREPGNQPQHF
>TRBV30|TRBJ2-3|TRBD2|medium-sized
TGTGCCTGGACGCGCCTAGCGGGCTCCACAGATACGCAGTATTTT
CAWTRLAGSTDTQYF
>TRBV5-1|TRBJ1-6|TRBD1|.
TGCGCCAGCAGCTTGTTCGGGGACAGGGGACGGAATTCACCCCTCCACTTT
CASSLFGDRGRNSPLHF
>TRBV6-1|TRBJ2-7|.|.
TGTGCCAGTTCAGAGGCACACTCCTACGAGCAGTACTTC
CASSEAHSYEQYF
>TRBV28|TRBJ1-2|TRBD1|.
TGTGCCAGCAGTTTGTCAGGGGGGCCTGGCTACACCTTC
CASSLSGGPGYTF
>TRBV7-4|TRBJ2-5|.|.
TGTGCCAGCAGCTTACGGGGGAGTGAGACCCAGTACTTC
CASSLRGSETQYF